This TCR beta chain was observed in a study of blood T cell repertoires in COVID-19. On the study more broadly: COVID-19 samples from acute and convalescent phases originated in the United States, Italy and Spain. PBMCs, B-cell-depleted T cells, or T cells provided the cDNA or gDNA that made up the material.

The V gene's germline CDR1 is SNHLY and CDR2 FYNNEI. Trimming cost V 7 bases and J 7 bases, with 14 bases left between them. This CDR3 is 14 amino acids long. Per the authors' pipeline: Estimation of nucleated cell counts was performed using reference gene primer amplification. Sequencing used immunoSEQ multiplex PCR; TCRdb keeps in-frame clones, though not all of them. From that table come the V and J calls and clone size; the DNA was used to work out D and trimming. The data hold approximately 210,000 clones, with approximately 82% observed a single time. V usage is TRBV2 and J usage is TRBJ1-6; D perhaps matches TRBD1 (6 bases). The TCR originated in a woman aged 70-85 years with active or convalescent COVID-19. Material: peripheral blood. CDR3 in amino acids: CASINRESNSPLHF. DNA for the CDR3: TGTGCCAGCATTAACAGGGAGTCCAATTCACCCCTCCACTTT.